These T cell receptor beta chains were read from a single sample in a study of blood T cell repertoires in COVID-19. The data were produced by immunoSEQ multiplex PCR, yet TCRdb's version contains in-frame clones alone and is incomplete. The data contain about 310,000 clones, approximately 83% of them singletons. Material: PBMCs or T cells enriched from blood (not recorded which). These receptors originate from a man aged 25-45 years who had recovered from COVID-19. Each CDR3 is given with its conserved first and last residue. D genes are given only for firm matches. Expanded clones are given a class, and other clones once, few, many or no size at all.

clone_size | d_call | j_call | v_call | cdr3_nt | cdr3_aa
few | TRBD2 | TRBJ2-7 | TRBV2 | TGTGCCAGCAGCGGGACTAGCGGGGGGGCCTACGAGCAGTACTTC | CASSGTSGGAYEQYF
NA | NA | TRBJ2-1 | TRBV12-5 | TGTGCTAGTGGTTCATACAATGAGCAGTTCTTC | CASGSYNEQFF
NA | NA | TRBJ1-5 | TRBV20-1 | TGCAGTGCTAGTGGCAGGTACTTAAATCAGCCCCAGCATTTT | CSASGRYLNQPQHF
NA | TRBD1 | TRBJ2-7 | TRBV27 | TGTGCCAGCAGTTTGCCGGACAGGGCCTACGAGCAGTACTTC | CASSLPDRAYEQYF
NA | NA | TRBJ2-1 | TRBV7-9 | TGTGCCAGCAGCAGCCGGCGACTAGGCTACAATGAGCAGTTCTTC | CASSSRRLGYNEQFF
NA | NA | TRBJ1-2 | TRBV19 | TGTGCCAGTAGTATTGAAGTAGGGAGACCACGCTTC | CASSIEVGRPRF
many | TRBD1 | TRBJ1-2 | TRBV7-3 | TGTGCCAGCAGCCCCTCGGGACAGGTTGACTATGGCTACACCTTC | CASSPSGQVDYGYTF
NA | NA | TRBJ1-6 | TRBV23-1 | TGCGCCAGCAGTCAATCCCCCAAGGGGCCCTATAATTCACCCCTCCACTTT | CASSQSPKGPYNSPLHF
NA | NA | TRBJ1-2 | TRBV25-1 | TGTGCCAGCAGGTGGGGGGGGAACTATGGCTACACCTTC | CASRWGGNYGYTF
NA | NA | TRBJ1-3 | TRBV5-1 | TGCGCCAGCAGCGGCGCGACGGATCACTACCGAAACACCATATATTTT | CASSGATDHYRNTIYF
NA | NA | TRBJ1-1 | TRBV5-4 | TGTGCCAGCAGCTTGGTTGGGGACTGGAACACTGAAGCTTTCTTT | CASSLVGDWNTEAFF
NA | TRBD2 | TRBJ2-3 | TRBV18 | TGTGCCAGCTCACCGCTCGGCGGGGGGGGGACAGATACGCAGTATTTT | CASSPLGGGGTDTQYF
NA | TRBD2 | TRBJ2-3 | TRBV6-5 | TGTGCCAGCAGTAAGCGGGGGGCGTCCACAGATACGCAGTATTTT | CASSKRGASTDTQYF
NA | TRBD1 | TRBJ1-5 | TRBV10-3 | TGTGCCATCAGTGATCCGACAGGGGGGAGCAATCAGCCCCAGCATTTT | CAISDPTGGSNQPQHF
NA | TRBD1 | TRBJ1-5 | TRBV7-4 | TGTGCCAGCACCCCCGGGACAGAGAGCAATCAGCCCCAGCATTTT | CASTPGTESNQPQHF
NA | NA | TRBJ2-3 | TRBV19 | TGTGCCAGTAGGGCCCATCCCCCGGGGGTTGTAGATACGCAGTATTTT | CASRAHPPGVVDTQYF
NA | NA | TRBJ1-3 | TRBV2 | TGTGCCAGCAGTGAACAGTATGGCTCTGGAAACACCATATATTTT | CASSEQYGSGNTIYF
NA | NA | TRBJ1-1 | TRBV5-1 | TGCGCCAGCAGGTCCGGGACAAGGTCCACTGAAGCTTTCTTT | CASRSGTRSTEAFF
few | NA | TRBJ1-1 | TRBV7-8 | TGTGCCAGCAGCTTAGGTGCGGAGGGCCACACTGAAGCTTTCTTT | CASSLGAEGHTEAFF
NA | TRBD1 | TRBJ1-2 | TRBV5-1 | TGCGCCAGCAGCTTGGATCAGGGGGAGGACTATGGCTACACCTTC | CASSLDQGEDYGYTF
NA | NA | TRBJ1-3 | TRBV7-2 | TGTGCCAGCAGCCTCTCGGCAGGGGTCGGAAACACCATATATTTT | CASSLSAGVGNTIYF
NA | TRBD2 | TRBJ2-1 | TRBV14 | TGTGCCAGCAGCCAAGATGAGAGACTAGCCCCCTACAATGAGCAGTTCTTC | CASSQDERLAPYNEQFF
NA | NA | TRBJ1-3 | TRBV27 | TGTGCCAGCAGTTTTCGGGGGACCTCGAAACCCTCTGGAAACACCATATATTTT | CASSFRGTSKPSGNTIYF
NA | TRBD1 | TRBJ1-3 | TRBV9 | TGTGCCAGCAGCCCTACTTCGAATTCGGGACAGGGGGGAAACACCATATATTTT | CASSPTSNSGQGGNTIYF
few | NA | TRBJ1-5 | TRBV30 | TGTGCCTGGAGTGTACAGGGCGATCAGCCCCAGCATTTT | CAWSVQGDQPQHF
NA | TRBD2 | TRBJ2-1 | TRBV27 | TGTGCCAGCAGTCTGGCCGGGACTAGCGGGGCTTTGAAGGAGTTCTTC | CASSLAGTSGALKEFF
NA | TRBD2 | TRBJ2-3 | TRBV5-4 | TGTGCCAGCAACCACGGGACTAGCGGGGGGGCCGCAGATACGCAGTATTTT | CASNHGTSGGAADTQYF
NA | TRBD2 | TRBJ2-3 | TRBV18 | TGTGCCAGCTCACCGGGGGGGAGCACAGATACGCAGTATTTT | CASSPGGSTDTQYF
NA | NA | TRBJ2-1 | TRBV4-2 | TGTGCCAGCAGCCAAGATCCGAGATTGGCGGGGAACGACAATGAGCAGTTCTTC | CASSQDPRLAGNDNEQFF
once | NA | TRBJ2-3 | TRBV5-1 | TGCGCCAGCAGCCCCTTCCCCACAGATACGCAGTATTTT | CASSPFPTDTQYF
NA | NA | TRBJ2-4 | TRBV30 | TGTGCCTGGAGTGTATCGGTAAACATTCAGTACTTC | CAWSVSVNIQYF
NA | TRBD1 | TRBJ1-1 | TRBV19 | TGTGCCAGTACCAAGAATCACTACAGGGGGAACACTGAAGCTTTCTTT | CASTKNHYRGNTEAFF
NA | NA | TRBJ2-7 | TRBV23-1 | TGCGCCAGCACAAGACAGCGTTCCTACGAGCAGTACTTC | CASTRQRSYEQYF
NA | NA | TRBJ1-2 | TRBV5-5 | TGTGCCAGCAGCTTGATAAGCGGTGGCTACACCTTC | CASSLISGGYTF
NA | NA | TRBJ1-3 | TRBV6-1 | TGTGCCAGCAGTGTGGGCAGGCAAGTCTCTGGAAACACCATATATTTT | CASSVGRQVSGNTIYF
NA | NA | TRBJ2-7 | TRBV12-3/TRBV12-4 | TGTGCCAGCAGTTCCGGGGGCTACGAGCAGTACTTC | CASSSGGYEQYF
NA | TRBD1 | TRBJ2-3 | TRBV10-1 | TGCGCCAGCAGACCCGGGACAGGGAGTGGGACGCAGTATTTT | CASRPGTGSGTQYF
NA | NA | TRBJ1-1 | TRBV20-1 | TGCAGTGCTAGTCTTCCGGGGATGAACACTGAAGCTTTCTTT | CSASLPGMNTEAFF
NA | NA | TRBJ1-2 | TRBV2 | TGTGCCAGCAGTATACAGGGATCCGGCTACACCTTC | CASSIQGSGYTF
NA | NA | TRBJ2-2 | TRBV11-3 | TGTGCCAGCAGCCCCACGTTCGTAGACACCGGGGAGCTGTTTTTT | CASSPTFVDTGELFF
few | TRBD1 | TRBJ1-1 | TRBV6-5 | TGTGCCAGCAGATTGACAGGGTACACTGAAGCTTTCTTT | CASRLTGYTEAFF
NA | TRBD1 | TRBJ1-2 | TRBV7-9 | TGTGCCAGCAGCTTATCAAAAGCCGGGACAGGAAAAGATGGCTACACCTTC | CASSLSKAGTGKDGYTF
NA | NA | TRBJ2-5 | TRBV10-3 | TGTGCCATCCGGCAGGGGCCTTTGGAGACCCAGTACTTC | CAIRQGPLETQYF
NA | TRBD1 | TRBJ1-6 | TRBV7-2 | TGTGCCAGCAGCGAGACAGGGTTGGTTTCACCCCTCCACTTT | CASSETGLVSPLHF
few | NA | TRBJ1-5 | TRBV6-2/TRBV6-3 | TGTGCCAGCAGTTACCAGGCTTTAGAGCCCCAGCATTTT | CASSYQALEPQHF
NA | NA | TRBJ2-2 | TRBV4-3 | TGCGCCAGCAGCCAAGTATCGGGTTCCCTGAACACCGGGGAGCTGTTTTTT | CASSQVSGSLNTGELFF
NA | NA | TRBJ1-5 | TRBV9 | TGTGCCAGCAGCGTAGATCGAGATCAGCCCCAGCATTTT | CASSVDRDQPQHF
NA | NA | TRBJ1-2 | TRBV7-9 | TGTGCCAGCAGCTCTTCAGGGGCTGATGTTAACTATGGCTACACCTTC | CASSSSGADVNYGYTF
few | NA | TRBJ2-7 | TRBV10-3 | TGTGCCATCAGCATTTATGCCGGGACACAACTCTCCTACGAGCAGTACTTC | CAISIYAGTQLSYEQYF
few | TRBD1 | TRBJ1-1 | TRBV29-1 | TGCAGCGGGAGGGGACAGGGTCAAGAAGCTTTCTTT | CSGRGQGQEAFF
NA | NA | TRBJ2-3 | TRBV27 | TGTGCCAGCAGTTTACAGGGTCACACAGATACGCAGTATTTT | CASSLQGHTDTQYF
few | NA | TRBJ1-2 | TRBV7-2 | TGTGCCAGCAGCTTAAGTCGGAGGGACTATGGCTACACCTTC | CASSLSRRDYGYTF
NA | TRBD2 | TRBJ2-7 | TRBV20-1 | TGCAGTGCTAGTGGAGCCCTAGCGGAGACCTACGAGCAGTACTTC | CSASGALAETYEQYF
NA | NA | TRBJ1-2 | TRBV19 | TGTGCCAGTAGTATAGACTTGCGGCTGAGTAGGGGATATGGCTACACCTTC | CASSIDLRLSRGYGYTF
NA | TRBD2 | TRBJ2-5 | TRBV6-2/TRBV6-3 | TGTGCCAGCAGTCCGGGACTAGCTGGAGAGACCCAGTACTTC | CASSPGLAGETQYF
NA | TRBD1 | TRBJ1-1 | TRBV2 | TGTGCCAGCAGTGACAGGGGGATAATTAACACTGAAGCTTTCTTT | CASSDRGIINTEAFF
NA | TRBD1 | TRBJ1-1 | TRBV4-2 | TGTGCCAGCAGCGTTGACGACAGGGGTGCCACTGAAGCTTTCTTT | CASSVDDRGATEAFF
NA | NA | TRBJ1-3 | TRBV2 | TGTGCCAGCAGAAGAGATTCTGATGGAAACACCATATATTTT | CASRRDSDGNTIYF